Described below is a single T cell receptor beta chain sequence and its context. The method was immunoSEQ multiplex PCR; TCRdb's version includes in-frame clones alone and lacks a portion of them. The data show under 95,000 clones, around nine tenths seen once. This entry comes from a study of OX40 agonist ivuxolimab in advanced cancers. Germline CDR1 SGHRS, CDR2 YFSETQ. Trimming pared 2 bases from V and 6 bases from J, leaving 11 bases between. The CDR3 runs 13 residues. The rearrangement uses TRBV5-1 and TRBJ1-2; no firm D call. The sequenced sample was CD4+ or CD8+ T cells sorted from blood, obtained in a trial of the OX40 agonist ivuxolimab. This clonotype originated in an adult with an advanced solid tumor such as melanoma, head and neck, liver or kidney cancer. CDR3 in DNA: TGCGCCAGCAGCTTAGGTCTCAAGGATGGCTACACCTTC. It specifies CASSLGLKDGYTF.